This section outlines one T cell receptor beta chain sequence together with its context. The data are from a study of blood T cell repertoires in COVID-19. Study as a whole: Samples taken during acute and convalescent COVID-19 were collected in the United States, Italy and Spain. The cDNA or gDNA used as material had been derived from T cells, B-cell-depleted T cells, or PBMCs.

The V and J ends lost 2 bases and 10 bases, in that order; junction bases with no gene match: 5. Germline-derived CDR1 and CDR2 are MDHEN and SYDVKM. The CDR3 is 14 residues long. Profiling relied on immunoSEQ multiplex PCR, and the TCRdb table lists in-frame clones only, not all of them. Of over 95,000 clones in the sample, roughly 80% are singletons; the top ten hold roughly 17%. The TCR comes from a woman between 55 and 75 years old with acute or convalescent COVID-19. The sequenced sample consisted of peripheral blood. The chain joins TRBV28 to TRBJ1-4; 9 nucleotides line up with TRBD1. CDR3 amino acids: CASSLGQGLRKLFF. The DNA of the CDR3 is TGTGCCAGCAGTTTAGGACAGGGGTTGCGAAAACTGTTTTTT.